The 18 T cell receptor beta chains reported below all come from one sample, sequenced in a study of cytomegalovirus exposure and HLA in healthy donors. The PCR used 60 Vbeta and 13 Jbeta primers. Some clones are missing from TCRdb's copy, which holds only in-frame ones; the method was immunoSEQ multiplex PCR. The sample lists approximately 200,000 clones, less than 80% occurring once. The sequenced sample was PBMCs. The origin of the receptors is a girl under 10 years old in good health and CMV-seronegative.

The chain combines TRBV2 with TRBJ2-7, with 14 bases matching TRBD2. The CDR3 sequence is 16 residues long. CDR1 SNHLY and CDR2 FYNNEI come from the germline V gene. Losses at the gene ends were 5 bases for V and 3 bases for J; bases not matched to a gene: 6. The CDR3 DNA follows: TGTGCCAGCAGTAAACCGGGACTAGCGGGAGTCTACGAGCAGTACTTC. It translates to CASSKPGLAGVYEQYF.

This clone has only a few counts. The rearrangement uses TRBV6-1 and TRBJ1-1, with D unclear. CDR1 and CDR2 from the germline V gene are MNHNS and SASEGT. This CDR3 is 14 amino acids long. Trimming took off 1 base at V and 5 bases at J, with 11 bases between the two ends. The CDR3 DNA sequence: TGTGCCAGCAGTGAAGTTTCGGTCCGGACTGAAGCTTTCTTT. It specifies CASSEVSVRTEAFF.

V usage is TRBV9 and J usage is TRBJ1-2; D is unclear. This CDR3 has 12 amino acids. Germline V gives CDR1 SGDLS, CDR2 YYNGEE. V gave up 3 bases and J gave up 8 bases, with 11 bases separating them. CDR3 in DNA: TGTGCCAGCAGCGGAACACGGGTAGGCTACACCTTC. It translates to CASSGTRVGYTF.

The chain joins TRBV6-5 to TRBJ2-7; 11 bases align to TRBD1. Trimming took 10 bases from V and 7 from J; bases not matched to a gene: 12. The V gene's germline CDR1 is MNHEY and CDR2 SVGAGI. The CDR3 length is 14 residues. The CDR3: CATAPDRGRLEQYF. The CDR3 region has the DNA TGTGCCACCGCTCCGGACAGGGGGCGACTGGAGCAGTACTTC.

The chain joins TRBV7-9 to TRBJ2-7; 8 nucleotides agree with TRBD1. This CDR3 region has 18 residues. The ends lost 5 bases at V and 3 bases at J; junction bases unmatched: 18. The germline V gene encodes CDR1 SEHNR and CDR2 FQNEAQ (reference sequence). The CDR3 DNA sequence: TGTGCCAGCAGCCCGAGACAGGGGACCGTCCATCGAAGCTACGAGCAGTACTTC. This translates into CASSPRQGTVHRSYEQYF.

J is TRBJ2-3 and V is TRBV19, with 11 bases that match TRBD1. Per the germline V gene, CDR1 is LNHDA and CDR2 is SQIVND (reference sequence). V dropped 7 bases and J dropped 5; count of bases not matched to a gene: 8. The CDR3 runs to 15 residues. The CDR3 nucleotides read TGTGCCAGTACGAGGGACAGGGGGGTGAAAGATACGCAGTATTTT. Its translation: CASTRDRGVKDTQYF.

The chain recombines TRBV2 with TRBJ2-3; TRBD2 matches 9 bases. CDR1 is SNHLY and CDR2 is FYNNEI in the germline V gene. Germline trimming cut 2 bases from V and 6 bases from J; bases unmatched to any gene: 6. The length of the CDR3 is 15 residues. Here the CDR3 reads CASSELGLAFDTQYF. CDR3 DNA sequence: TGTGCCAGCAGTGAATTGGGACTAGCTTTTGATACGCAGTATTTT.

The chain employs TRBV6-5 and TRBJ2-7; D is possibly TRBD1 (6 bases). The germline CDR1 and CDR2 sequences are MNHEY and SVGAGI. CDR3 length: 15 amino acids. V lost 2 bases, J lost 3 bases, and 14 bases lay in between. In nucleotides, the CDR3 is TGTGCCAGCAGTTACATGATGACAGGTGGCTACGAGCAGTACTTC. Its translation is CASSYMMTGGYEQYF.

This sequence joins TRBV2 and TRBJ2-7, with a possible D match to TRBD2 (6 bases). The CDR3 spans 13 residues. The V end lost 10 bases, the J end lost 4 bases, and 17 bases lay between the germline ends. CDR1 SNHLY and CDR2 FYNNEI come from the germline V gene. The CDR3 spells CATTRGIPYEQYF. The CDR3 region has the DNA TGTGCCACCACACGGGGGATTCCATACGAGCAGTACTTC.

This clone was found a few times. The J gene is TRBJ2-3, the V gene TRBV9; TRBD2 matches 9 bases. Trimming at V came to 3 bases and at J to 0 bases, leaving 2 bases not matched to a gene. Germline V lookup: CDR1 SGDLS, CDR2 YYNGEE. The CDR3 runs to 15 residues. The chain's CDR3 is CASSGTSGSTDTQYF. Written as DNA, the CDR3 is TGTGCCAGCAGCGGAACTAGCGGGAGCACAGATACGCAGTATTTT.

V and J are TRBV5-1 and TRBJ2-7; D not resolved. Germline CDR1 and CDR2: SGHRS and YFSETQ. This CDR3 has 15 amino acids. V was pared by 4 bases and J by 4 bases, with 18 bases between. The CDR3 DNA reads TGCGCCAGCAGCCTTACCTCACGGTCCGGGTACGAGCAGTACTTC. Translated: CASSLTSRSGYEQYF. The variable domain in full, with the rest retrieved from reference TRBV5-1 and TRBJ2-7, is KAGVTQTPRYLIKTRGQQVTLSCSPISGHRSVSWYQQTPGQGLQFLFEYFSETQRNKGNFPGRFSGRQFSNSRSEMNVSTLELGDSALYLCASSLTSRSGYEQYFGPGTRLTVT.

The rearrangement uses TRBV7-9 and TRBJ2-2; D is perhaps TRBD2 (6 bases). Germline-derived CDR1 and CDR2 are SEHNR and FQNEAQ (reference sequence). CDR3 length equals 17 residues. The V end lost 3 bases, the J end lost 5 bases, and 19 bases lay between the germline ends. The CDR3 is CASSFVGGTPRTGELFF. The CDR3 bases are TGTGCCAGCAGCTTTGTGGGCGGGACCCCGAGGACCGGGGAGCTGTTTTTT.

This clone was seen more than once but under ten times. The genes are TRBV4-1 and TRBJ1-2; no clear D. The CDR3 consists of 12 residues. Germline CDR1 MGHRA, CDR2 YSYEKL. Trimming shortened V by 2 bases and J by 2 bases, and 3 bases separated the two germline ends. CDR3 sequence reads: CASSQPNYGYTF. For the CDR3, the DNA is TGCGCCAGCAGCCAACCAAACTATGGCTACACCTTC.

The J gene is TRBJ2-1, the V gene TRBV7-9, with D possibly TRBD1 on 6 matching bases. With 6 bases removed from V and 5 bases from J, the gap between germline ends came to 17 bases. Per germline, CDR1 SEHNR and CDR2 FQNEAQ (reference sequence). The CDR3 has 15 residues. The CDR3 is CASSRPGHQNNEQFF. The CDR3 nucleotides read TGTGCCAGCAGTCGGCCGGGACATCAGAACAATGAGCAGTTCTTC. Full variable domain (missing parts from reference TRBV7-9 and TRBJ2-1): DTGVSQNPRHKITKRGQNVTFRCDPISEHNRLYWYRQTLGQGPEFLTYFQNEAQLEKSRLLSDRFSAERPKGSFSTLEIQRTEQGDSAMYLCASSRPGHQNNEQFFGPGTRLTVL.

Written as DNA, the CDR3 is TGTGCCAGCAGCCCGGGACAGGGGGCGTCGGAGCAGTACTTC. Translating it yields CASSPGQGASEQYF. V gene TRBV7-7 combines with J gene TRBJ2-7; 12 nucleotides align to TRBD1. The germline V gene encodes CDR1 SSHAT and CDR2 FNYEAQ (reference sequence). The CDR3 is 14 residues long. Trimming at V came to 5 bases and at J to 7 bases, leaving 6 bases not matched to a gene.

This chain connects TRBV6-5 to TRBJ2-5; D gene unclear. This CDR3 contains 14 residues. V lost 3 bases and J 1 base, leaving 9 bases between the germline ends. Germline V gene sequence: CDR1 MNHEY, CDR2 SVGAGI. The CDR3 reads CASSYSVSQETQYF. The CDR3 bases are TGTGCCAGCAGTTATTCAGTCAGCCAAGAGACCCAGTACTTC.

V gene TRBV6-6 combines with J gene TRBJ2-7; TRBD2 agrees at 11 bases. The V and J ends lost 5 bases and 5 bases, in that order; junction bases with no gene match: 8. The CDR3 extends over 15 amino acids. CDR1 and CDR2 (germline): MNHNY, SVGAGI (reference sequence). CDR3 bases: TGTGCCAGCAGTCTGATAGCGGGAGGGCCCCACGAGCAGTACTTC. Protein: CASSLIAGGPHEQYF.

The chain recombines TRBV11-2 with TRBJ2-7; 11 bases map to TRBD2. The CDR3 runs to 18 residues. CDR1 and CDR2 from the germline V gene are SGHAT and FQNNGV. The J segment lost 0 bases and the V segment lost 4 bases, leaving 11 bases of the junction unmatched. The CDR3 spells CASSWGLAGGRSSYEQYF. The CDR3 nucleotides read TGTGCCAGCAGCTGGGGGCTAGCGGGGGGTAGGAGCTCCTACGAGCAGTACTTC.